Below are 8 T cell receptor beta chains sequenced from a single sample in a study of Tregs in tolerant kidney transplant recipients. Clones were sequenced by immunoSEQ multiplex PCR, and TCRdb holds only the in-frame ones, with some missing. With roughly 48,000 clones in the sample, the ten largest clones hold around 0.8%. This specimen was CD4+ T cells from blood, taken before the transplant. Every receptor here comes from a human donor who received a combined kidney and bone marrow transplant.

The CDR3 DNA, read in part, is TGTGCCAGCAGCTTTTCACTAGCCCTAGGGGTTTACAATGAG. Protein sequence: CASSFSLALGVYNE. The whole CDR3 sequence reads CASSFSLALGVYNEQFF. The chain has TRBV9 and TRBJ2-1; possibly TRBD2 for D (6 bases). Read data end 3 residues before the CDR3 end; the end is taken from the germline J gene. Germline lookup yields CDR1 SGDLS and CDR2 YYNGEE. The V end lost 4 bases, the J end lost 4 bases, and 21 bases lay between the germline ends. This CDR3 contains 17 residues.

Concerning this clone: Sequencing ends 3 residues short of the CDR3 end; the germline J gene provides the rest. The gene calls are TRBV5-6 and TRBJ1-3; D is undetermined. Germline loops: CDR1 SGHDT, CDR2 YYEEEE. The CDR3 extends over 14 amino acids. Deletions cut 1 base from V and 1 base from J, with 6 bases between. Incomplete CDR3 DNA: TGTGCCAGCAGCTTGTCCGGGTCTGGAAACACC. Protein product: CASSLSGSGNT. The CDR3, in full, reads CASSLSGSGNTIYF.

With respect to this clone: The observed sequence ends 3 residues before the CDR3 terminus, with the missing tail filled in from the germline J gene. The chain links TRBV5-1 to TRBJ1-5, with D perhaps matching TRBD1 (5 bases). Germline assignment: CDR1 SGHRS and CDR2 YFSETQ. V was clipped by 4 bases and J by 3 bases, with 11 bases between them. The length of the CDR3 is 14 residues. The covered CDR3 bases are TGCGCCAGCAGCATTGCAGGGCACAATCAGCCC. Protein sequence: CASSIAGHNQP. The CDR3 reads in full as CASSIAGHNQPQHF.

For this clone: The read terminates 3 residues ahead of where the CDR3 ends, so the germline J gene completes it. This sequence joins TRBV24-1 and TRBJ2-3; D might be TRBD1 (6 bases). The CDR3 has 13 residues. CDR1 is KGHDR, CDR2 SFDVKD, per germline. The germline V and J ends were trimmed by 3 bases and 3 bases, with 6 bases remaining between them. The CDR3 region is CATSDGTTDTQYF. Incomplete CDR3 DNA: TGTGCCACCAGTGATGGGACAACAGATACG.

Turning to this clone: The CDR3 extends 3 residues past the end of the read, so its final part is completed from the germline J gene. The V and J genes are TRBV5-1 and TRBJ2-5; 11 bases fit TRBD1. The CDR3 consists of 14 residues. V dropped 4 bases and J dropped 3; count of bases not matched to a gene: 2. CDR1 and CDR2 from the germline V gene are SGHRS and YFSETQ. The CDR3 here is CASSQGQGEETQYF. CDR3 DNA, as far as it was read: TGCGCCAGCAGCCAGGGACAGGGGGAAGAGACC.

Of note for this clone: From the germline J gene comes the end of the CDR3, since the read stops 3 residues before it. This chain links TRBV5-1 with TRBJ2-7; D possibly corresponds to TRBD1 (5 bases). This CDR3 is built from 15 residues. V was clipped by 0 bases and J by 4 bases, with 14 bases between them. The germline V gene encodes CDR1 SGHRS and CDR2 YFSETQ. The CDR3 sequence: CASSLASGMGYEQYF. The sequenced CDR3 bases are TGCGCCAGCAGCTTGGCCTCAGGGATGGGATACGAG.

Turning to this clone: The read falls 3 residues short of the CDR3 end, and the missing part is taken from the germline J gene. The chain couples TRBV6-1 to TRBJ1-1; D is perhaps TRBD1 (5 bases). The CDR3 extends over 13 amino acids. Germline values: CDR1 MNHNS, CDR2 SASEGT. Trimming stripped 0 bases from V and 4 bases from J, with 6 bases between. The CDR3 bases that were read are TGTGCCAGCAGTGAAGCCAGGGTCACTGAA. Translating gives CASSEARVTE. In full, the CDR3 reads CASSEARVTEAFF.

Worth noting for this clone: The observed sequence ends 3 residues before the CDR3 terminus, with the missing tail filled in from the germline J gene. This chain uses TRBV4-1 with TRBJ2-3, with TRBD2 matching over 11 bases. Germline V lookup: CDR1 MGHRA, CDR2 YSYEKL. The CDR3 is made up of 16 amino acids. V shed 0 bases and J 1 base; nucleotides not matched to a gene: 0. Incomplete CDR3 DNA: TGCGCCAGCAGCCAAGAACTAGCGGGGGGCACAGATACG. This encodes CASSQELAGGTDT. The whole CDR3 protein is CASSQELAGGTDTQYF.